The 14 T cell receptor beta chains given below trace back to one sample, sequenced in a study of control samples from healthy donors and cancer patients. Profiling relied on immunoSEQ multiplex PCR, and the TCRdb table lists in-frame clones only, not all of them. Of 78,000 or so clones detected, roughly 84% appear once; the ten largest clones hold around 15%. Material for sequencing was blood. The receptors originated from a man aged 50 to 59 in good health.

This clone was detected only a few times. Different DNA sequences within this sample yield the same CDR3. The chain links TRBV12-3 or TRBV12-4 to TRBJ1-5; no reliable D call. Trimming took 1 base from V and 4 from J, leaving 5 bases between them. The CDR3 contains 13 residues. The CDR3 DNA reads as TGTGCCAGCAGTTTAGGCTTTAATCAGCCCCAGCATTTT. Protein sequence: CASSLGFNQPQHF.

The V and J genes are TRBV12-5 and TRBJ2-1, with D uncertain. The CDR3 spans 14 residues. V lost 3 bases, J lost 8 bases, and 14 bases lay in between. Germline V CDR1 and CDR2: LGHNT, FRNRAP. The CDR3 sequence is CASGLQLGSDEQFF. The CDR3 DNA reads TGTGCTAGTGGTTTACAATTGGGAAGTGATGAGCAGTTCTTC.

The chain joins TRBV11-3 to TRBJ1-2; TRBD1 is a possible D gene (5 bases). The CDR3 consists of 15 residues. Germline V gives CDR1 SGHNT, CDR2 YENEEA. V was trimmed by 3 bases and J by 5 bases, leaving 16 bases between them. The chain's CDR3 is CASSLFQGASYGYTF. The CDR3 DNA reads TGTGCCAGCAGCTTGTTCCAGGGAGCCTCGTATGGCTACACCTTC.

DNA for the CDR3: TGTGCCAGCAGCCTTGAGGGCTCCGGGACAGCGATTGGGGAGCAGTACTTC. Translating gives CASSLEGSGTAIGEQYF. The chain uses TRBV3-1 (or the pseudogene TRBV3-2) and TRBJ2-7; TRBD1 matches at 7 bases. Germline loops: CDR1 LGHDT, CDR2 YNNKEL (reference sequence). The V segment lost 4 bases and the J segment 7 bases; nucleotides outside the gene matches: 19. CDR3 length: 17 amino acids.

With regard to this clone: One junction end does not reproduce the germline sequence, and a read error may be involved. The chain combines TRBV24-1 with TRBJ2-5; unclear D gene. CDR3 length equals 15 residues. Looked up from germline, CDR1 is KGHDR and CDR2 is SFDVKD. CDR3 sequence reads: CAASDSGRSQETQYF. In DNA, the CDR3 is TGTGCCGCCAGTGACTCGGGCCGTTCCCAAGAGACCCAGTACTTC.

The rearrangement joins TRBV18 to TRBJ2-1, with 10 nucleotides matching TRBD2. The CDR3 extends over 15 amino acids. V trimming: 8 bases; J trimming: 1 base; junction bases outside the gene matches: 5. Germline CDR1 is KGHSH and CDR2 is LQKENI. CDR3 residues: CASAETSGSYNEQFF. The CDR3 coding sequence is TGTGCCAGCGCGGAGACTAGCGGGTCCTACAATGAGCAGTTCTTC.

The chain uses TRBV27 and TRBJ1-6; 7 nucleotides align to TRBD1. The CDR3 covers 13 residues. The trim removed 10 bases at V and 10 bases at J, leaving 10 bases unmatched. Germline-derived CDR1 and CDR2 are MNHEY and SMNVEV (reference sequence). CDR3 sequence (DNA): TGTGCCAACCTGATGGACAGGAGGTCACCCCTCCACTTT. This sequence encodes CANLMDRRSPLHF.

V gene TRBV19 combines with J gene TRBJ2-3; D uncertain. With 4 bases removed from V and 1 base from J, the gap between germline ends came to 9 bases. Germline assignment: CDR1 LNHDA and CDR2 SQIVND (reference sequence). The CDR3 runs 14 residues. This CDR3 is CASSTGRGTDTQYF. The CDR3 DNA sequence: TGTGCCAGTAGTACGGGCAGAGGCACAGATACGCAGTATTTT.

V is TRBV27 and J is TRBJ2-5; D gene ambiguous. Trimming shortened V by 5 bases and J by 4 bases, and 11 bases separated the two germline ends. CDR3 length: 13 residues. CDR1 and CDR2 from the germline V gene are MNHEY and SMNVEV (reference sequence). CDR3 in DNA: TGTGCCAGCAGTCGGAGCCGTACAGAGACCCAGTACTTC. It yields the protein CASSRSRTETQYF.

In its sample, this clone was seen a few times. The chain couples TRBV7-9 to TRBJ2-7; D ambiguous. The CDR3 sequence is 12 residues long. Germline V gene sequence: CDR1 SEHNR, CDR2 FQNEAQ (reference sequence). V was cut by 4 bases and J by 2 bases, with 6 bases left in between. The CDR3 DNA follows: TGTGCCAGCAGCTCGGTGCCCTACGAGCAGTACTTC. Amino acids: CASSSVPYEQYF.

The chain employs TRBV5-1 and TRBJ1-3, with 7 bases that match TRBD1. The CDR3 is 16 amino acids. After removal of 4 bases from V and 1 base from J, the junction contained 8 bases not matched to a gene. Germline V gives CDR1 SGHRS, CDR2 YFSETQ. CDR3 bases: TGCGCCAGCAGCCTAGGACAGGATTTTTCTGGAAACACCATATATTTT. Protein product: CASSLGQDFSGNTIYF.

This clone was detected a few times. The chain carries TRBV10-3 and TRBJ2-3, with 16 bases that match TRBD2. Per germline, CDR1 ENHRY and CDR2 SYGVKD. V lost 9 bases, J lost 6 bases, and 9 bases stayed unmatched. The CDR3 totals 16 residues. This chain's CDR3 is CAIKGTSGRALDTQYF. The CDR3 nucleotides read TGTGCCATTAAAGGGACTAGCGGGAGGGCCCTCGATACGCAGTATTTT.

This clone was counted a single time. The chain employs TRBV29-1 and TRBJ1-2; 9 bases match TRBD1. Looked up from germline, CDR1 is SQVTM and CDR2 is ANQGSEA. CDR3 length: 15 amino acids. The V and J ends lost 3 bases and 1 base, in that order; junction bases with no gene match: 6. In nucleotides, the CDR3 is TGCAGCGTTGAGAGGGGACAGGGACTTAACTATGGCTACACCTTC. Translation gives CSVERGQGLNYGYTF.

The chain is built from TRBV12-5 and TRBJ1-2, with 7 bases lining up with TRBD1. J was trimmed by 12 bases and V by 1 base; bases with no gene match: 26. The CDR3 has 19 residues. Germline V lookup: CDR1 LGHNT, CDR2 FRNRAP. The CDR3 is CASGLASGGLPRDRAVNTF. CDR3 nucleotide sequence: TGTGCTAGTGGTTTGGCCAGCGGCGGACTGCCCCGGGACAGAGCAGTTAACACCTTC.